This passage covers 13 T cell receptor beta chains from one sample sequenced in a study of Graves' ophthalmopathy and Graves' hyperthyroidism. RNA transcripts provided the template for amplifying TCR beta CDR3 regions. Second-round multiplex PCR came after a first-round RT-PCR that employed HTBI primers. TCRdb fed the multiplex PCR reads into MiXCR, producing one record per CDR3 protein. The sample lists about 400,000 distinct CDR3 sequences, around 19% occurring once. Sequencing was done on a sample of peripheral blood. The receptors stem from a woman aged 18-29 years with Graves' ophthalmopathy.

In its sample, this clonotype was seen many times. DNA for the CDR3: TGTGCCAGTAGCCCCGGGCTTTTCGAGCAGTACTTC. Protein: CASSPGLFEQYF. This chain connects TRBV19 to TRBJ2-7; D call uncertain. The CDR3 loop spans 12 amino acids. V lost 6 bases and J lost 6, with 12 bases in between. The germline V gene encodes CDR1 LNHDA and CDR2 SQIVND (reference sequence).

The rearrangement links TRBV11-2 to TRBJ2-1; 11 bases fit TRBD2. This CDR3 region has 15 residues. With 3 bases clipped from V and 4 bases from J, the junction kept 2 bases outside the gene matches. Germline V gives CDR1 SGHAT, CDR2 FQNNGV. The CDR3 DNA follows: TGTGCCAGCAGCTTTGGGACTAGCGGTTACAATGAGCAGTTCTTC. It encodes CASSFGTSGYNEQFF.

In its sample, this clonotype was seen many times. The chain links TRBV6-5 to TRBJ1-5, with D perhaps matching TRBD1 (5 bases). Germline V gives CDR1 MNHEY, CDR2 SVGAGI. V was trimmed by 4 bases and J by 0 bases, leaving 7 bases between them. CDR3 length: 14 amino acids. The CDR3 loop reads CASSWGDSNQPQHF. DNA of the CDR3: TGTGCCAGCAGTTGGGGGGATAGCAATCAGCCCCAGCATTTT.

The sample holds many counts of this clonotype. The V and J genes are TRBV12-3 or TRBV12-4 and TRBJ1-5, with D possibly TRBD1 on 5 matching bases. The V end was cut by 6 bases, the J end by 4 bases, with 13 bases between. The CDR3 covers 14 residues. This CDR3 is CASSPGPQNQPQHF. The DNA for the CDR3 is TGTGCCAGCAGCCCGGGACCCCAAAATCAGCCCCAGCATTTT.

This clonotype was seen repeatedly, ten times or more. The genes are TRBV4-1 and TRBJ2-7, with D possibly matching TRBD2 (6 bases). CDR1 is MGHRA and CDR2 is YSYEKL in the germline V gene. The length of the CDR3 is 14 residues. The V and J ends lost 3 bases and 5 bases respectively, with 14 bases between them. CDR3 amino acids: CASSHSEGEDEQYF. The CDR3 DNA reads TGCGCCAGCAGCCACTCCGAAGGGGAGGACGAGCAGTACTTC.

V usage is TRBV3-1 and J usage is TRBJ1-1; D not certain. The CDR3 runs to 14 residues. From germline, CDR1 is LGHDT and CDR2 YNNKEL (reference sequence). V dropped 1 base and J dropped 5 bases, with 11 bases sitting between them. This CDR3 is CASSQAGGMTEAFF. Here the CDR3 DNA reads TGTGCCAGCAGCCAAGCAGGAGGGATGACTGAAGCTTTCTTT.

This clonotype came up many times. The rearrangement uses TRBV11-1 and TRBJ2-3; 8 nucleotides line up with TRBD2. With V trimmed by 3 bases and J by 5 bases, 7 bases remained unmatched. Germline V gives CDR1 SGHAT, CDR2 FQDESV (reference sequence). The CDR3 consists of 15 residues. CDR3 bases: TGTGCCAGCAGCTTGGGACTAGAAAGTCGAGATACGCAGTATTTT. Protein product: CASSLGLESRDTQYF.

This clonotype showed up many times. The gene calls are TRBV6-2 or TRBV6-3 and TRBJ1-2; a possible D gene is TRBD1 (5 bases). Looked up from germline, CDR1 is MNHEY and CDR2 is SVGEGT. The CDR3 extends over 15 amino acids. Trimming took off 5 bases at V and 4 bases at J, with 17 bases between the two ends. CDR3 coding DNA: TGTGCCAGCAGTGTACGGGACGGGGCCGTCTATGGCTACACCTTC. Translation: CASSVRDGAVYGYTF.

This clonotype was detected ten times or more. The CDR3 region has the DNA TGTGCCAGCACCAAAGTCGGGGTTCCCCCCTACGAGCAGTACTTC. Translating gives CASTKVGVPPYEQYF. The chain links TRBV7-2 to TRBJ2-7, with D perhaps TRBD2 (5 bases). Germline-derived CDR1 and CDR2 are SGHTA and FQGNSA. There are 15 residues in the CDR3. Trimming took off 7 bases at V and 2 bases at J, with 18 bases between the two ends.

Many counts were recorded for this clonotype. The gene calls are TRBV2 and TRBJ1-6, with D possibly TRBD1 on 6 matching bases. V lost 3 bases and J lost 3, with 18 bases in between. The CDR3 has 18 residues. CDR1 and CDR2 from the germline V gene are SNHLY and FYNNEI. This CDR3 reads CASSDDRPKAFYNSPLHF. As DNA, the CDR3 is TGTGCCAGCAGTGATGACAGGCCTAAAGCCTTCTATAATTCACCCCTCCACTTT.

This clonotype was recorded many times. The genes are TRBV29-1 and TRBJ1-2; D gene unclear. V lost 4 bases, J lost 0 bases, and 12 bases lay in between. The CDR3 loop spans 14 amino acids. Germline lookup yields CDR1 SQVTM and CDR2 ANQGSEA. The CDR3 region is CSVGLGLANYGYTF. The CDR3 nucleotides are TGCAGCGTTGGCTTGGGGTTAGCTAACTATGGCTACACCTTC.

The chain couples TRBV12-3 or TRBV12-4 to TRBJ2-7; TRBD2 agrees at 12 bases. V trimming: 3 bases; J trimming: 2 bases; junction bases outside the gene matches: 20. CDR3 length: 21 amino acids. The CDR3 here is CASSFRTPASGRANGTYEQYF. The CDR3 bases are TGTGCCAGCAGTTTCCGTACCCCTGCTAGCGGGAGGGCCAACGGGACCTACGAGCAGTACTTC.

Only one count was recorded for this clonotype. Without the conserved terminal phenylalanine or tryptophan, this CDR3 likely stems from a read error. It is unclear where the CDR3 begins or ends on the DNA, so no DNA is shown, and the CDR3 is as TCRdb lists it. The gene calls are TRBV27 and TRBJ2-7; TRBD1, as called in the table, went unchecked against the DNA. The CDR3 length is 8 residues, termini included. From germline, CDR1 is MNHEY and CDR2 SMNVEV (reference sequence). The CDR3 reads CASSPRGG.